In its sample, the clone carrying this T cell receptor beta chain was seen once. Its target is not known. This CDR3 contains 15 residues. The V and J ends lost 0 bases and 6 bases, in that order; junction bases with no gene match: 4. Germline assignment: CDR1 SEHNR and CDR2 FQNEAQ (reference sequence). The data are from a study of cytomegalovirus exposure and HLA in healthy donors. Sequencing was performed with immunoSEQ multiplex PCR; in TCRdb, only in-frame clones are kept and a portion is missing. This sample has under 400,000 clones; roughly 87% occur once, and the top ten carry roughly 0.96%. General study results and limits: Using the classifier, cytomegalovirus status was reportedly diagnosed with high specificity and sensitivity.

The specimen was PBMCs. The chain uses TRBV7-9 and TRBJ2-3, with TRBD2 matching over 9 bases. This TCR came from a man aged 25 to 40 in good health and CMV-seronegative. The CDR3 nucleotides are TGTGCCAGCAGCTTAGCGCGGGGGGGCCGCGATACGCAGTATTTT. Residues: CASSLARGGRDTQYF.